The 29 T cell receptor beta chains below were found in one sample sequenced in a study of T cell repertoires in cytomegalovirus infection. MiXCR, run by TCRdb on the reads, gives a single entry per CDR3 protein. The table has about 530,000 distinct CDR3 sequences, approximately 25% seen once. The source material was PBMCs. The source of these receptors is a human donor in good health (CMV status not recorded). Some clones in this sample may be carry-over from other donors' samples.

CDR3 protein: CASSNIPRYVYEQFF. CDR3 nucleotides: TGTGCCAGCAGTAACATTCCCAGATACGTGTATGAGCAGTTCTTC. The V call is TRBV7-9, the J call TRBJ2-1; D uncertain. Germline loops: CDR1 SEHNR, CDR2 FQNEAQ (reference sequence). The V gene lost 6 bases and the J gene lost 8 bases, with 20 bases spanning the gap. The CDR3 runs to 15 residues.

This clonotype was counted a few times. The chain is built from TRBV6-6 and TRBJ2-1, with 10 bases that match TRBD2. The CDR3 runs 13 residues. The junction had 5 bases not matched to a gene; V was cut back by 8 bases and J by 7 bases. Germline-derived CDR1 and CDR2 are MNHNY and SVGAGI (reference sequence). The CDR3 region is CASRTSGENEQFF. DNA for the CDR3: TGTGCCAGCCGGACTAGCGGAGAAAATGAGCAGTTCTTC.

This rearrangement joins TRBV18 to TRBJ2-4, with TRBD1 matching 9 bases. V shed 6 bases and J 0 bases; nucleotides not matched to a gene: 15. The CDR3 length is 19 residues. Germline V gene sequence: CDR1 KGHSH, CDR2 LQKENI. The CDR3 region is CASSSIGTGMLLAKNIQYF. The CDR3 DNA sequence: TGTGCCAGCTCGTCCATTGGGACAGGGATGTTACTAGCCAAAAACATTCAGTACTTC.

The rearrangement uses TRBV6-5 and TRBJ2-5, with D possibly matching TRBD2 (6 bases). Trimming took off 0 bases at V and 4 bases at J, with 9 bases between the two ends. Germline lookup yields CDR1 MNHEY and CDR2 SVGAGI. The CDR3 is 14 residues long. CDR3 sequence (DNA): TGTGCCAGCAGTTACTCTAAGCGGGCAGAGACCCAGTACTTC. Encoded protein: CASSYSKRAETQYF.

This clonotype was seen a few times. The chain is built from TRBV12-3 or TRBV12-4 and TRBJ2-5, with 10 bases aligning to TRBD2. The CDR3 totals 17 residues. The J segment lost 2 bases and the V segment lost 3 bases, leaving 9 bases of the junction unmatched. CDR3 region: CASSFGTSGTYQETQYF. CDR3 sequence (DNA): TGTGCCAGCAGTTTCGGTACTAGCGGGACTTATCAAGAGACCCAGTACTTC.

For the CDR3, the DNA is TGTGCCAGCAGCCCGCGGGGACTCCCGAGCTCCTACAATGAGCAGTTCTTC. Translated, it gives CASSPRGLPSSYNEQFF. This chain connects TRBV11-3 to TRBJ2-1; possible D gene TRBD2, 6 bases. Germline V gene data show CDR1 as SGHNT and CDR2 as YENEEA. The CDR3 is 17 amino acids. Trimming cost V 5 bases and J 0 bases, with 17 bases left between them.

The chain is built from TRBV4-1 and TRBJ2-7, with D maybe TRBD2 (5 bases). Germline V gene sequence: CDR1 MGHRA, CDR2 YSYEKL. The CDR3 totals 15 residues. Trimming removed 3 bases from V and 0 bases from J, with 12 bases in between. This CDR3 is CASSQLGSRSYEQYF. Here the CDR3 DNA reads TGCGCCAGCAGCCAGTTGGGGAGTCGCTCCTACGAGCAGTACTTC.

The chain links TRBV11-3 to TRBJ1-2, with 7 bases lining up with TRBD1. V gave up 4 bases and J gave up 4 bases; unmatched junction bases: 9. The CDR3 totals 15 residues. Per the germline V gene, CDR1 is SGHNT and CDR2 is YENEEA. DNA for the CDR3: TGTGCCAGCAGCTCCTCCGGGACAGTAGTCTATGGCTACACCTTC. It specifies CASSSSGTVVYGYTF.

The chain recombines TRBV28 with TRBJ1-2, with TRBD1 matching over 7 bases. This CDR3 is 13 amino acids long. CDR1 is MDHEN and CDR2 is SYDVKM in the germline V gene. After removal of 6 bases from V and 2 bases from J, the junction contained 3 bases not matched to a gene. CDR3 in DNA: TGTGCCAGCAGACAACAGGGGAACTATGGCTACACCTTC. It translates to CASRQQGNYGYTF.

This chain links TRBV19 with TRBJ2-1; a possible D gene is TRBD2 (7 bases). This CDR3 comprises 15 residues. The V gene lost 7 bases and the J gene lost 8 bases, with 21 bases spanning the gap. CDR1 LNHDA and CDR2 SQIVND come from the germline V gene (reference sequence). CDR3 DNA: TGTGCCAGTACCATGAAGGGGGGGGGGGCTCATGAGCAGTTCTTC. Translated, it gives CASTMKGGGAHEQFF. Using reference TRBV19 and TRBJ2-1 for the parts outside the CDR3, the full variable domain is DGGITQSPKYLFRKEGQNVTLSCEQNLNHDAMYWYRQDPGQGLRLIYYSQIVNDFQKGDIAEGYSVSREKKESFPLTVTSAQKNPTAFYLCASTMKGGGAHEQFFGPGTRLTVL.

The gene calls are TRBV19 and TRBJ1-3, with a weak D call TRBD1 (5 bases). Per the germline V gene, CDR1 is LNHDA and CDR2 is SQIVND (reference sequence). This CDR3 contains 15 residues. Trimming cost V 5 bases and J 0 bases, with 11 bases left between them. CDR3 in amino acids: CASSSTVRSGNTIYF. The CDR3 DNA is TGTGCCAGTAGTTCGACAGTCCGCTCTGGAAACACCATATATTTT.

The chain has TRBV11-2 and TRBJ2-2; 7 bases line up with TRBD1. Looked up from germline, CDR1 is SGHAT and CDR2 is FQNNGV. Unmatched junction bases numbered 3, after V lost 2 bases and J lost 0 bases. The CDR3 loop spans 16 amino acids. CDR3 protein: CASSLWGTANTGELFF. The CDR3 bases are TGTGCCAGCAGCTTATGGGGGACAGCGAACACCGGGGAGCTGTTTTTT. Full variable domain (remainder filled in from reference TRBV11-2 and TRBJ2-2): EAGVAQSPRYKIIEKRQSVAFWCNPISGHATLYWYQQILGQGPKLLIQFQNNGVVDDSQLPKDRFSAERLKGVDSTLKIQPAKLEDSAVYLCASSLWGTANTGELFFGEGSRLTVL.

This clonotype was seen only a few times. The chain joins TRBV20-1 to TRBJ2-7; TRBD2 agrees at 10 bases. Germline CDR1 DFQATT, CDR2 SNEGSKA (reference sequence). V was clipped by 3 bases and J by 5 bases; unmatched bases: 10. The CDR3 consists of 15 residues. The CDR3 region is CSARPTDSGRHEQYF. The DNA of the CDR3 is TGCAGTGCTAGGCCCACGGATAGCGGGAGGCACGAGCAGTACTTC.

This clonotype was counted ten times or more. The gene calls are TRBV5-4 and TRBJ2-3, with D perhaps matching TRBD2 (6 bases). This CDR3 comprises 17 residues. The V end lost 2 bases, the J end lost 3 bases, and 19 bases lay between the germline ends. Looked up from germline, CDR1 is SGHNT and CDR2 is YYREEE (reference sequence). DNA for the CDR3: TGTGCCAGCAGCTTCCTTCTAGCGCCGAGAAATACAGATACGCAGTATTTT. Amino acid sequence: CASSFLLAPRNTDTQYF.

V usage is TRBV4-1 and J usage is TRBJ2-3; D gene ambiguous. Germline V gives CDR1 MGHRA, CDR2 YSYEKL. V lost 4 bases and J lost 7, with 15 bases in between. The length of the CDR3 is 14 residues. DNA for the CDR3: TGCGCCAGCAGCCTAACGGCCGAAGTCAATACGCAGTATTTT. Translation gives CASSLTAEVNTQYF.

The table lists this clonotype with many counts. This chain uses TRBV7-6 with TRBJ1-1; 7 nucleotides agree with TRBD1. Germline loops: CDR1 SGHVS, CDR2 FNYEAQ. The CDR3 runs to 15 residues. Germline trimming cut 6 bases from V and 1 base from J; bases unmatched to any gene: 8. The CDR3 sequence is CASRPTGDPNTEAFF. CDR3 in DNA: TGTGCCAGCAGACCAACAGGGGACCCGAACACTGAAGCTTTCTTT.

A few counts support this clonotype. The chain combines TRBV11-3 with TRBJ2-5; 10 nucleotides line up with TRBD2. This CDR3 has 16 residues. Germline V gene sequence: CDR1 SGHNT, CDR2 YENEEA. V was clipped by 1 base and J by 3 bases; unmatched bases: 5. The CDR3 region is CASSLVGLAGEETQYF. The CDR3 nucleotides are TGTGCCAGCAGCTTAGTAGGCCTAGCGGGAGAAGAGACCCAGTACTTC.

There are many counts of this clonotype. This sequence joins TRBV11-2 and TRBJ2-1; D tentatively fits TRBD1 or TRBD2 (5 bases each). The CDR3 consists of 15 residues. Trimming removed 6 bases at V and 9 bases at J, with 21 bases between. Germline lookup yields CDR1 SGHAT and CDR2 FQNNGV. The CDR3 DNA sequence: TGTGCCAGCAGTCTAGTGGCTCCCTCTGGGGGTGAGCAGTTCTTC. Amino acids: CASSLVAPSGGEQFF.

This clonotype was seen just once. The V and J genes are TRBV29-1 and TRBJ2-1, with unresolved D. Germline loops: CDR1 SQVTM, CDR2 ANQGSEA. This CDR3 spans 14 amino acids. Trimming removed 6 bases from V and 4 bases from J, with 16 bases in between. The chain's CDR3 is CSVEKSGAYNEQFF. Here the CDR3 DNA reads TGCAGCGTGGAAAAATCCGGAGCGTACAATGAGCAGTTCTTC.

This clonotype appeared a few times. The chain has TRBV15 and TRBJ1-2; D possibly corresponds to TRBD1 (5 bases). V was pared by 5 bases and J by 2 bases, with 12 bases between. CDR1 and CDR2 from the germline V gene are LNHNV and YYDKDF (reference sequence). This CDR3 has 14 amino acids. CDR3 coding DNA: TGTGCCACCAGCTACGATGGGGGAAACTATGGCTACACCTTC. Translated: CATSYDGGNYGYTF.

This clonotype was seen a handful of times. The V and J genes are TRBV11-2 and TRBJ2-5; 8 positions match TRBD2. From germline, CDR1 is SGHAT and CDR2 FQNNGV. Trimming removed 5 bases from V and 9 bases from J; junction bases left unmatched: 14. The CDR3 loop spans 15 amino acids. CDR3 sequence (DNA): TGTGCCAGCAGCCCTCAAACTAGCGGAAGGGACCCCCAGTACTTC. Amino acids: CASSPQTSGRDPQYF. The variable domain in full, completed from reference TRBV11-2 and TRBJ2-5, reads EAGVAQSPRYKIIEKRQSVAFWCNPISGHATLYWYQQILGQGPKLLIQFQNNGVVDDSQLPKDRFSAERLKGVDSTLKIQPAKLEDSAVYLCASSPQTSGRDPQYFGPGTRLLVL.

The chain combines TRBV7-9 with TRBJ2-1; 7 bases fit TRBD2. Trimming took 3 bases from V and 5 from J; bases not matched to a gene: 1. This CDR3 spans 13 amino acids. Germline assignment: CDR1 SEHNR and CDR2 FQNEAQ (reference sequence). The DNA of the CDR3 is TGTGCCAGCAGCTTCAGCGGGAACAATGAGCAGTTCTTC. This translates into CASSFSGNNEQFF.

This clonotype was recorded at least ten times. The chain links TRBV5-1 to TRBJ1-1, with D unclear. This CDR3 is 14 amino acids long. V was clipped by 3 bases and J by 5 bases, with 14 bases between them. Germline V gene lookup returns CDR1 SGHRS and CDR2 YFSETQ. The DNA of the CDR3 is TGCGCCAGCAGCTCCGGAACCCGAGAAACTGAAGCTTTCTTT. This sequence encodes CASSSGTRETEAFF.

DNA of the CDR3: TGTGCCAGCAGTTACTCCCAGAATGCCAAAGGCATTCAGTACTTC. Amino acids: CASSYSQNAKGIQYF. The rearrangement links TRBV6-2 or TRBV6-3 to TRBJ2-4; D is unresolved. Germline values: CDR1 MNHEY, CDR2 SVGEGT. Trimming left V 0 bases short and J 9 bases short, with 15 bases between. CDR3 size: 15 residues.

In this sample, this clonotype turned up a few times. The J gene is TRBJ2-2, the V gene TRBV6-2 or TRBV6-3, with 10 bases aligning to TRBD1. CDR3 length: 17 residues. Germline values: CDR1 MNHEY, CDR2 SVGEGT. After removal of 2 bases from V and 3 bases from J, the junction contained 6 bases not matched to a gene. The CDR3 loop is CASSYLGQGGYTGELFF. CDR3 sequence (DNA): TGTGCCAGCAGTTACCTTGGACAGGGGGGATACACCGGGGAGCTGTTTTTT.

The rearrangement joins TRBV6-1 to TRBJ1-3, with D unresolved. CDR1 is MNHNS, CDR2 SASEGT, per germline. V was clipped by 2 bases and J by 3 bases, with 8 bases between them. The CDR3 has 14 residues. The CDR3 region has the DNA TGTGCCAGCAGTGAATCTCAGTTTGGAAACACCATATATTTT. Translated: CASSESQFGNTIYF.

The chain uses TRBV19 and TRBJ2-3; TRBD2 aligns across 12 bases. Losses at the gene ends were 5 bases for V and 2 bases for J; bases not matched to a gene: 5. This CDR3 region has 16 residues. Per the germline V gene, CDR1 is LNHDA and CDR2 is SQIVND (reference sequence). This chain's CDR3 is CASSAWTSGTTDTQYF. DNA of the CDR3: TGTGCCAGTAGTGCCTGGACTAGCGGGACCACAGATACGCAGTATTTT.

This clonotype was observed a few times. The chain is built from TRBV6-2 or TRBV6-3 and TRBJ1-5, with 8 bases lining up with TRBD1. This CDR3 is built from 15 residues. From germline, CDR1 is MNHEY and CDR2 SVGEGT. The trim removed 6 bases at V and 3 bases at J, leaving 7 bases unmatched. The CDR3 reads CASSSPGQANQPQHF. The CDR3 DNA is TGTGCCAGCAGCAGCCCGGGACAGGCCAATCAGCCCCAGCATTTT.

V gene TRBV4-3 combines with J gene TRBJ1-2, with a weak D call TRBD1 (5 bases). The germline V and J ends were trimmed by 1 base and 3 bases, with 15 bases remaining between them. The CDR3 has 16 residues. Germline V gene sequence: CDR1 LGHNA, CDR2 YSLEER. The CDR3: CASSQGLGGMDYGYTF. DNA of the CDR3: TGCGCCAGCAGCCAAGGGCTCGGGGGGATGGACTATGGCTACACCTTC.